This paragraph covers one T cell receptor beta chain sequence. The data were taken from a study of T cells in localized non-small cell lung cancer. The CDR3 runs 17 residues. Trimming cost V 5 bases and J 9 bases, with 26 bases left between them. In germline, CDR1 is MRHNA, CDR2 SNTAGT. Assay used: immunoSEQ multiplex PCR; TCRdb lists only in-frame clones, some missing. The sample lists under 6,500 clones, roughly 33% seen once, with 7.6% in the top ten. Sequenced here: lung tumor tissue, sampled before any cancer treatment. This sequence was found in a female donor older than 55 with stage I lung adenocarcinoma. The J gene is TRBJ2-1, the V gene TRBV6-4, with D perhaps given as TRBD1 or TRBD2 (7 bases each). CDR3 sequence (DNA): TGTGCCAGCAGTTACCCTCCTCTGCAGGGGGGGCCGGTTGAGCAGTTCTTC. Its protein is CASSYPPLQGGPVEQFF.